The TCR beta chain under discussion was sequenced for a study of T cells after yellow fever vaccination. Study background: Each low-cell-number fraction was prepared by means of SMART-Seq v4 Ultra Low Input.

This clonotype has more than one count but fewer than ten. Trimming cost V 2 bases and J 0 bases; bases outside gene matches: 8. Looked up from germline, CDR1 is SGHTA and CDR2 is FQGNSA. This CDR3 spans 18 amino acids. For TCR, cDNA came from 5'RACE template switching, which added a universal primer site and UMIs. Via MiXCR, TCRdb re-called the 5' RACE reads, giving one row per CDR3 protein. Of 400,000 or so distinct CDR3 sequences listed, around 20% are singletons. Sequenced here: PBMCs, sampled before the yellow fever booster vaccination. The TCR sequence derives from a young man who received the YFV17D yellow fever vaccine. The rearrangement uses TRBV7-2 and TRBJ2-5, with 11 bases aligning to TRBD2. The CDR3 here is CASSLWGSGGAYQETQYF. The CDR3 DNA sequence: TGTGCCAGCAGCTTATGGGGTAGCGGGGGGGCGTACCAAGAGACCCAGTACTTC.